This TCR beta chain was sequenced in a study of TIL therapy for anti-PD-1-resistant metastatic lung cancer. Study background: Median tumor PD-L1 proportion score was under 7.5%.

Germline V gives CDR1 DFQATT, CDR2 SNEGSKA (reference sequence). The CDR3 length is 11 residues. Trimming left V 1 base short and J 7 bases short, with 6 bases between. Noted time point: pre-treatment sample, taken before nivolumab and TIL therapy. This was the immunoSEQ v3 assay. Measured with immunoSEQ multiplex PCR; TCRdb has only the in-frame clones, and not every one. The sample yields approximately 20,000 clones, 75% to 80% seen once. This TCR was sampled from a person between 30 and 79 years old with non-small cell lung cancer. The chain combines TRBV20-1 with TRBJ2-3; no reliable D call. This material consisted of blood, taken at baseline. CDR3 sequence reads: CSARVKNTQYF. CDR3 DNA sequence: TGCAGTGCTAGAGTAAAAAATACGCAGTATTTT.